The 32 T cell receptor beta chains below come from one sample, sequenced in a study of OX40 agonist ivuxolimab in advanced cancers. Produced via immunoSEQ multiplex PCR; TCRdb's table is partial and in-frame only. The repertoire consists of roughly 89,000 clones, with 80% to 90% occurring once and the leading ten covering 6% to 7.5%. Sequences were derived from CD4+ or CD8+ T cells sorted from blood, sampled in a trial of the OX40 agonist ivuxolimab. Receptor source: an adult with an advanced solid tumor such as melanoma, head and neck, liver or kidney cancer.

The chain couples TRBV7-2 to TRBJ2-7; 7 bases align to TRBD2. V gave up 2 bases and J gave up 3 bases; unmatched junction bases: 7. Germline V lookup: CDR1 SGHTA, CDR2 FQGNSA. The CDR3 runs to 15 residues. CDR3 bases: TGTGCCAGCAGCTTATATAGGCGGGAGCACTACGAGCAGTACTTC. The encoded protein is CASSLYRREHYEQYF.

V and J are TRBV4-1 and TRBJ1-2; 11 nucleotides line up with TRBD1. The CDR3 contains 17 residues. Germline loops: CDR1 MGHRA, CDR2 YSYEKL. J lost 2 bases, V lost 4 bases, and 9 bases had no gene match. The DNA for the CDR3 is TGCGCCAGCAGCCGGGGACAGGGGGAATATTTAAACTATGGCTACACCTTC. It encodes CASSRGQGEYLNYGYTF.

The rearrangement joins TRBV27 to TRBJ1-4; D might be TRBD1 (5 bases). Germline CDR1 and CDR2: MNHEY and SMNVEV (reference sequence). V lost 6 bases, J lost 5 bases, and 16 bases lay in between. The length of the CDR3 is 15 residues. The CDR3 bases are TGTGCCAGCAGACCCTTCCGGGACGCCAATGAAAAACTGTTTTTT. Translating gives CASRPFRDANEKLFF.

The V call is TRBV27, the J call TRBJ1-2; no clear D gene. The germline gives CDR1 MNHEY, CDR2 SMNVEV (reference sequence). Trimming removed 0 bases at V and 4 bases at J, with 9 bases between. CDR3 length: 14 amino acids. CDR3 region: CASSLSLGSYGYTF. The CDR3 DNA reads TGTGCCAGCAGTTTATCGTTGGGTAGCTATGGCTACACCTTC.

The chain couples TRBV30 to TRBJ2-4, with D tentatively TRBD2 (7 bases). Trimming shortened V by 5 bases and J by 1 base, and 21 bases separated the two germline ends. In germline, CDR1 is GTSNPN, CDR2 SVGIG (reference sequence). The CDR3 length is 17 residues. CDR3 sequence: CAWAIGLGGRAKNIQYF. The CDR3 DNA reads as TGTGCCTGGGCAATCGGACTAGGGGGAAGGGCCAAAAACATTCAGTACTTC.

This clone has a single count. This rearrangement joins TRBV11-2 to TRBJ2-7, with D uncertain. The germline CDR1 and CDR2 sequences are SGHAT and FQNNGV. Trimming took off 0 bases at V and 6 bases at J, with 9 bases between the two ends. The CDR3 has 13 residues. The CDR3 reads CASSLEFSFEQYF. CDR3 nucleotides: TGTGCCAGCAGCTTAGAGTTCTCGTTCGAGCAGTACTTC.

The rearrangement joins TRBV13 to TRBJ1-1; 8 nucleotides match TRBD1. The V gene end was trimmed by 1 base and the J gene end by 4 bases; junction bases not matched to a gene: 5. The CDR3 totals 15 residues. CDR1 and CDR2 from the germline V gene are PRHDT and FYEKMQ (reference sequence). The CDR3 here is CASSLALQGGTEAFF. The CDR3 DNA follows: TGTGCCAGCAGCTTAGCTTTACAGGGGGGCACTGAAGCTTTCTTT.

This chain connects TRBV10-1 to TRBJ2-7; D not certain. CDR3 length: 13 amino acids. Germline V gives CDR1 WNHNN, CDR2 SYGVQD (reference sequence). Trimming shortened V by 2 bases and J by 0 bases, and 5 bases separated the two germline ends. The DNA for the CDR3 is TGCGCCAGCAGTGAGACAATCTCCTACGAGCAGTACTTC. Amino acids: CASSETISYEQYF.

The chain employs TRBV27 and TRBJ2-1; D unresolved. Between the trimmed V and J ends, which lost 6 bases and 7 bases, there was a span of 16 bases. Germline-derived CDR1 and CDR2 are MNHEY and SMNVEV (reference sequence). CDR3 length: 14 amino acids. The CDR3, as DNA: TGTGCCAGCAGCGCCGAGAGTCTGGGGAATGAGCAGTTCTTC. Translated, it gives CASSAESLGNEQFF.

This clone was detected only a few times. The CDR3: CASSHGREQYF. CDR3 nucleotides: TGCGCCAGCAGCCACGGACGCGAGCAGTACTTC. The chain combines TRBV4-1 with TRBJ2-7; the D is unclear. The germline gives CDR1 MGHRA, CDR2 YSYEKL. Between the trimmed V and J ends, which lost 3 bases and 6 bases, there was a span of 6 bases. This CDR3 comprises 11 residues.

The chain has TRBV6-5 and TRBJ2-3; the match to TRBD2 covers 10 bases. Germline-derived CDR1 and CDR2 are MNHEY and SVGAGI. The CDR3 sequence is 14 residues long. V lost 5 bases and J lost 5; bases outside the gene matches: 4. This CDR3 reads CASSPRLAGDTQYF. CDR3 DNA sequence: TGTGCCAGCAGTCCTCGACTAGCGGGAGATACGCAGTATTTT.

The rearrangement uses TRBV29-1 and TRBJ2-1; D not resolved. With 0 bases removed from V and 10 bases from J, the gap between germline ends came to 10 bases. The CDR3 spans 12 residues. Germline CDR1 and CDR2: SQVTM and ANQGSEA. The CDR3 bases are TGCAGCGTTGAAGATCGGCGGACGGAGCAGTTCTTC. Translated: CSVEDRRTEQFF.

This chain uses TRBV27 with TRBJ2-5; 12 positions match TRBD2. Unmatched junction bases numbered 9, after V lost 6 bases and J lost 4 bases. Germline CDR1 reads MNHEY; CDR2 reads SMNVEV (reference sequence). The CDR3 runs 16 residues. The CDR3 spells CASSSPGLAGRETQYF. CDR3 sequence (DNA): TGTGCCAGCAGCTCCCCTGGACTAGCGGGAAGAGAGACCCAGTACTTC.

The chain employs TRBV6-4 and TRBJ2-3, with 10 nucleotides matching TRBD2. The CDR3 sequence is 16 residues long. V shed 0 bases and J 4 bases; nucleotides not matched to a gene: 4. Germline loops: CDR1 MRHNA, CDR2 SNTAGT. The CDR3 region has the DNA TGTGCCAGCAGTGACTCGACAGCGGGAGGGGCAGATACGCAGTATTTT. The encoded protein is CASSDSTAGGADTQYF.

J is TRBJ1-1 and V is TRBV5-1; no clear D gene. Per germline, CDR1 SGHRS and CDR2 YFSETQ. The V end was cut by 6 bases, the J end by 1 base, with 7 bases between. This CDR3 contains 12 residues. The CDR3 protein is CASKRENTEAFF. In DNA, the CDR3 is TGCGCCAGCAAAAGGGAGAACACTGAAGCTTTCTTT.

The table lists this clone with a few counts. The chain recombines TRBV4-1 with TRBJ2-7; D remains unclear. V lost 0 bases, J lost 3 bases, and 6 bases lay in between. This CDR3 is built from 13 residues. The germline CDR1 and CDR2 sequences are MGHRA and YSYEKL. The CDR3 region has the DNA TGCGCCAGCAGCCAAGATCGATTCTACGAGCAGTACTTC. This encodes CASSQDRFYEQYF.

The V gene is TRBV7-2, the J gene TRBJ2-1; D remains unclear. Germline values: CDR1 SGHTA, CDR2 FQGNSA. V was trimmed by 0 bases and J by 4 bases, leaving 10 bases between them. The CDR3 spans 15 residues. The CDR3 DNA reads TGTGCCAGCAGCTTAGCGGTCGGGTCTTACAATGAGCAGTTCTTC. Encoded protein: CASSLAVGSYNEQFF. The variable domain in full, with the rest retrieved from reference TRBV7-2 and TRBJ2-1, is GAGVSQSPSNKVTEKGKDVELRCDPISGHTALYWYRQSLGQGLEFLIYFQGNSAPDKSGLPSDRFSAERTGGSVSTLTIQRTQQEDSAVYLCASSLAVGSYNEQFFGPGTRLTVL.

The J gene is TRBJ1-6, the V gene TRBV6-4; a possible D gene is TRBD1 (5 bases). CDR3 length: 13 residues. Trimming took 5 bases from V and 7 from J, leaving 9 bases between them. CDR1 and CDR2 from the germline V gene are MRHNA and SNTAGT. The CDR3 nucleotides read TGTGCCAGCAGTTTACAGGACAATTCACCCCTCCACTTT. Protein product: CASSLQDNSPLHF.

CDR3 sequence: CASTTAGVGREQYF. The CDR3 DNA reads as TGTGCCAGTACCACTGCGGGAGTAGGGAGGGAGCAGTACTTC. J is TRBJ2-7 and V is TRBV10-3; 7 bases agree with TRBD2. Unmatched junction bases numbered 16, after V lost 10 bases and J lost 7 bases. The CDR3 consists of 14 residues. Germline loops: CDR1 ENHRY, CDR2 SYGVKD.

The rearrangement links TRBV5-8 to TRBJ2-1; TRBD2 matches 10 bases. Germline CDR1 SGHTS, CDR2 YDEGEE. The trim removed 0 bases at V and 3 bases at J, leaving 9 bases unmatched. This CDR3 has 18 amino acids. In nucleotides, the CDR3 is TGTGCCAGCAGCTTGGCTCGGGGTAGCGGGAGGAGCTACAATGAGCAGTTCTTC. It encodes CASSLARGSGRSYNEQFF.

This clone was counted a single time. The rearrangement joins TRBV7-3 to TRBJ2-3, with a tentative D call TRBD2 (5 bases). V was shortened by 5 bases and J by 0 bases, with 9 bases between the two germline ends. The CDR3 covers 14 residues. Per germline, CDR1 SGHTA and CDR2 FQGTGA. The CDR3 is CASSARGSTDTQYF. For the CDR3, the DNA is TGTGCCAGCAGCGCCCGGGGTAGCACAGATACGCAGTATTTT.

This sequence joins TRBV7-3 and TRBJ2-1; 10 bases agree with TRBD2. Trimming at V came to 5 bases and at J to 11 bases, leaving 12 bases not matched to a gene. CDR1 and CDR2 from the germline V gene are SGHTA and FQGTGA. The CDR3 runs 15 residues. The DNA of the CDR3 is TGTGCCAGCAGCGACCCTAGCGGGGGCCCCAAGAAGCAGTTCTTC. Its protein is CASSDPSGGPKKQFF.

The chain uses TRBV11-3 and TRBJ2-7; possibly TRBD2 for D (5 bases). Looked up from germline, CDR1 is SGHNT and CDR2 is YENEEA. Deletions cut 5 bases from V and 2 bases from J, with 13 bases between. This CDR3 has 14 residues. CDR3 bases: TGTGCCAGCAGCGCGATCCCCGGGACCTACGAGCAGTACTTC. This gives the protein CASSAIPGTYEQYF.

The rearrangement joins TRBV6-6 to TRBJ2-7; the match to TRBD1 covers 7 bases. The CDR3 has 13 amino acids. CDR1 and CDR2 (germline): MNHNY, SVGAGI (reference sequence). With 6 bases clipped from V and 6 bases from J, the junction kept 8 bases outside the gene matches. The CDR3 protein is CASRRQGLGEQYF. DNA for the CDR3: TGTGCCAGCAGACGACAGGGCTTAGGCGAGCAGTACTTC.

The CDR3 is CASSLHMTRGTNYGYTF. The CDR3 DNA reads as TGTGCCAGCAGCTTACATATGACCCGGGGAACTAACTATGGCTACACCTTC. The J gene is TRBJ1-2, the V gene TRBV11-2; D unclear. V was trimmed by 2 bases and J by 0 bases, leaving 16 bases between them. The CDR3 covers 17 residues. CDR1 SGHAT and CDR2 FQNNGV come from the germline V gene.

The V call is TRBV5-5, the J call TRBJ2-2; TRBD2 matches at 13 bases. The V and J ends lost 0 bases and 6 bases, in that order; junction bases with no gene match: 8. This CDR3 spans 18 amino acids. Germline lookup yields CDR1 SGHKS and CDR2 YYEKEE (reference sequence). In nucleotides, the CDR3 is TGTGCCAGCAGCTTGGGCCAGCGGGGACTAGCGGGATCCGGGGAGCTGTTTTTT. This sequence encodes CASSLGQRGLAGSGELFF.

J is TRBJ2-4 and V is TRBV28; TRBD2 matches 7 bases. V shed 2 bases, J shed 7 bases, and the junction held 11 bases outside the gene matches. This CDR3 is 16 amino acids long. The germline V gene encodes CDR1 MDHEN and CDR2 SYDVKM. In nucleotides, the CDR3 is TGTGCCAGCAGTTTAACCGTGGGGCAGGGAGGGAACATTCAGTACTTC. It encodes CASSLTVGQGGNIQYF.

This chain uses TRBV9 with TRBJ2-5, with 7 bases that match TRBD1. Germline V gene lookup returns CDR1 SGDLS and CDR2 YYNGEE. The CDR3 is made up of 14 amino acids. The V segment lost 4 bases and the J segment 0 bases; nucleotides outside the gene matches: 3. The CDR3 loop is CASSSTGDQETQYF. The CDR3 bases are TGTGCCAGCAGCTCCACAGGGGACCAAGAGACCCAGTACTTC.

V and J are TRBV7-9 and TRBJ1-2, with TRBD1 identical over 8 bases. CDR1 is SEHNR and CDR2 is FQNEAQ in the germline V gene (reference sequence). This CDR3 is 15 amino acids long. V gave up 5 bases and J gave up 1 base; unmatched junction bases: 6. CDR3: CASSAGQGYNYGYTF. CDR3 DNA sequence: TGTGCCAGCAGCGCCGGACAGGGTTATAACTATGGCTACACCTTC.

The DNA for the CDR3 is TGTGCCAGCAGTTACGACCTGGGACATGAAAAACTGTTTTTT. Its protein is CASSYDLGHEKLFF. J is TRBJ1-4 and V is TRBV6-6, with D possibly TRBD1 on 5 matching bases. Germline V gene lookup returns CDR1 MNHNY and CDR2 SVGAGI (reference sequence). The V end was cut by 2 bases, the J end by 6 bases, with 10 bases between. The CDR3 consists of 14 residues.

The rearrangement uses TRBV9 and TRBJ2-3; 9 bases line up with TRBD2. V lost 0 bases and J lost 1; bases outside the gene matches: 3. CDR1 and CDR2 (germline): SGDLS, YYNGEE. The CDR3 has 16 residues. CDR3 residues: CASSVGGGRGTDTQYF. The DNA for the CDR3 is TGTGCCAGCAGCGTAGGGGGCGGGAGGGGCACAGATACGCAGTATTTT.

This clone has a single count. The V and J genes are TRBV29-1 and TRBJ2-5; 10 positions agree with TRBD1. TRBJ2-7 explains the end of the DNA better; the J call may be wrong. Per germline, CDR1 SQVTM and CDR2 ANQGSEA. The CDR3 consists of 17 residues. The CDR3 reads CSVEAISGTGDAYEQYF. The DNA for the CDR3 is TGCAGCGTTGAGGCGATTTCCGGGACAGGGGATGCCTACGAGCAGTACTTC.